This T cell receptor beta chain was retrieved from a study of molecular identifiers for immune sequencing clone quantification. The overall study: Replicate RNA from about 20,000 or 100,000 naive CD8 T cells formed five aliquots; four were sequenced.

TCRdb processed the PCR reads anew with MiXCR; each CDR3 protein has one entry. This table holds approximately 590,000 distinct CDR3 sequences, over 25% found once. The V gene lost 0 bases and the J gene lost 4 bases, with 22 bases spanning the gap. The CDR3 is 17 amino acids. CDR1 and CDR2 from the germline V gene are DFQATT and SNEGSKA (reference sequence). The chain couples TRBV20-1 to TRBJ2-7; TRBD2 is a possible D gene (7 bases). The sample taken for sequencing was naive CD8+ T cells from blood, with Jurkat cell RNA spiked in. Noted subset: FACS-sorted CD8+CD4-CCR7+CD45RA+ naive T cells. The receptor comes from a human donor in good health. Some libraries in this study had Jurkat cell RNA spiked in. The CDR3 DNA follows: TGCAGTGCTAGAGATCCTAGGGGGGCGGGAGATAGGTACGAGCAGTACTTC. This encodes CSARDPRGAGDRYEQYF.